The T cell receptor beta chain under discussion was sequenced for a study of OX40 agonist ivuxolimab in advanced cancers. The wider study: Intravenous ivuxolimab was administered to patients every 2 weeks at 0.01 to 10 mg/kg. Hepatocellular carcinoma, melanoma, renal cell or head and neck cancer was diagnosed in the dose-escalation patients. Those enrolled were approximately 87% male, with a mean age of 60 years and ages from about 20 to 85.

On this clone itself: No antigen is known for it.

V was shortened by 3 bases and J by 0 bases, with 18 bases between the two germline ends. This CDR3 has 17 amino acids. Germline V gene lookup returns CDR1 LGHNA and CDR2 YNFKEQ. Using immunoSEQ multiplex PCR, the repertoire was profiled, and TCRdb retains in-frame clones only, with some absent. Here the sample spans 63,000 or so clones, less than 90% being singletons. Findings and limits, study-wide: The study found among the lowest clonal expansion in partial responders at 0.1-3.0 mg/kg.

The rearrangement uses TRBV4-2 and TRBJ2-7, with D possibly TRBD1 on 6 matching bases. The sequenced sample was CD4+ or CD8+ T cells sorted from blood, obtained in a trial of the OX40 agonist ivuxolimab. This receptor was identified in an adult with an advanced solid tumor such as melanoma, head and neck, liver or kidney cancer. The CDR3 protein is CASSHPKTGPNSYEQYF. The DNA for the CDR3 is TGTGCCAGCAGCCACCCGAAAACAGGGCCAAACTCCTACGAGCAGTACTTC.